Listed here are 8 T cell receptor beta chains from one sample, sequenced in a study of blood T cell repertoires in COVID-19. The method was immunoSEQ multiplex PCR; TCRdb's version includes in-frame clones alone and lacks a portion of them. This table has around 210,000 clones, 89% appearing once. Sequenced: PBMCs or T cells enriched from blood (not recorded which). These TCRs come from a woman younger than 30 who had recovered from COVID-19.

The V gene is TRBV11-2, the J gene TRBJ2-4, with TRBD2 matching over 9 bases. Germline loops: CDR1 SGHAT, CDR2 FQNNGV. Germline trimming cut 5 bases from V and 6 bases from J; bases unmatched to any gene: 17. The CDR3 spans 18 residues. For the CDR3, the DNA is TGTGCCAGCAGCCTGCCATTAGACGCGGGGGGGCCGAGAAACATTCAGTACTTC. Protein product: CASSLPLDAGGPRNIQYF.

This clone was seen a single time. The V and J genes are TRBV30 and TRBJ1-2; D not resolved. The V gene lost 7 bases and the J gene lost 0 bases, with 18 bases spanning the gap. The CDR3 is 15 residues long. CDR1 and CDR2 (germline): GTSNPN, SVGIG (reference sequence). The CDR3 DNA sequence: TGTGCCTCCAGAGGGTGGCAGGCCACTAACTATGGCTACACCTTC. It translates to CASRGWQATNYGYTF.

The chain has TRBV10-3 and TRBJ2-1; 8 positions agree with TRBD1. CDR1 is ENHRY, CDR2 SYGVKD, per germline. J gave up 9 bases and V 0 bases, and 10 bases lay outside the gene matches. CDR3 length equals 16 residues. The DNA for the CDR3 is TGTGCCATCAGTGAGTCAGGCACAGGGGGTGGGGGTGAGCAGTTCTTC. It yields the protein CAISESGTGGGGEQFF.

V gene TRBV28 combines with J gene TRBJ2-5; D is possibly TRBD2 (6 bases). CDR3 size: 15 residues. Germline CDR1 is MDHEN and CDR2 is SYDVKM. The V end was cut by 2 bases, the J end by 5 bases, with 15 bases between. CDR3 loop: CASSLRTTDGETQYF. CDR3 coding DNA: TGTGCCAGCAGTTTAAGGACTACAGACGGGGAGACCCAGTACTTC.

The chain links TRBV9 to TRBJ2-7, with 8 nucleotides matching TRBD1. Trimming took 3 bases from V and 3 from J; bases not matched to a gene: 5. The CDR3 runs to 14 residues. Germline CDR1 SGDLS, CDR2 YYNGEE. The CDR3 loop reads CASSEDTGGYEQYF. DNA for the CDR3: TGTGCCAGCAGCGAAGACACAGGGGGCTACGAGCAGTACTTC.

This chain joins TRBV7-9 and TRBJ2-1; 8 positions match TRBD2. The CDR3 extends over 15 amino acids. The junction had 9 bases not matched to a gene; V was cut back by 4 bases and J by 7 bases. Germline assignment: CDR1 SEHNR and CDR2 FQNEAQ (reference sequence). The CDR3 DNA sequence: TGTGCCAGCAGCTCCCCGACTAGCGAAGGGAATGAGCAGTTCTTC. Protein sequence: CASSSPTSEGNEQFF. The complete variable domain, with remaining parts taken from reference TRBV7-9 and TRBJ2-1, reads DTGVSQNPRHKITKRGQNVTFRCDPISEHNRLYWYRQTLGQGPEFLTYFQNEAQLEKSRLLSDRFSAERPKGSFSTLEIQRTEQGDSAMYLCASSSPTSEGNEQFFGPGTRLTVL.

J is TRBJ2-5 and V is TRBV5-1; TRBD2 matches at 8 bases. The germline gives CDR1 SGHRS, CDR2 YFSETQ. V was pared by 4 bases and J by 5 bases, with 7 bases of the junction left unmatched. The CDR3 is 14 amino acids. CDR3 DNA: TGCGCCAGCAGCGGGGGACTAGGGGTGGAGACCCAGTACTTC. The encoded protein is CASSGGLGVETQYF.

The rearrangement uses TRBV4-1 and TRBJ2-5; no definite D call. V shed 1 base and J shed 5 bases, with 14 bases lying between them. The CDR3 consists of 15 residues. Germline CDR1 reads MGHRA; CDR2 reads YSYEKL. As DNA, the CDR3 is TGCGCCAGCAGCCAAGTTGACCTAGGCCGGGAGACCCAGTACTTC. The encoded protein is CASSQVDLGRETQYF.